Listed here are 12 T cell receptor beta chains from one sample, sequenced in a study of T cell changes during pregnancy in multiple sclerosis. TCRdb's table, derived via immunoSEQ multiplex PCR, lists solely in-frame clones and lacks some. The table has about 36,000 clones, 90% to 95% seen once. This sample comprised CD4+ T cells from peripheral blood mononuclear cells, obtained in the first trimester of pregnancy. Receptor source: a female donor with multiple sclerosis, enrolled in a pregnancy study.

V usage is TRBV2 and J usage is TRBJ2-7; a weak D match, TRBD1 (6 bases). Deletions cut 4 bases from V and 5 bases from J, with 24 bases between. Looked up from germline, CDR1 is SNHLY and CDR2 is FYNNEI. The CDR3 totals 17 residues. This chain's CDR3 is CASSGDGRGVTNHEQYF. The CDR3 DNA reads TGTGCCAGCAGTGGAGACGGCAGGGGCGTTACGAACCACGAGCAGTACTTC. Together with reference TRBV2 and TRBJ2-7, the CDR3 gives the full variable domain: EPEVTQTPSHQVTQMGQEVILRCVPISNHLYFYWYRQILGQKVEFLVSFYNNEISEKSEIFDDQFSVERPDGSNFTLKIRSTKLEDSAMYFCASSGDGRGVTNHEQYFGPGTRLTVT.

CDR3 protein: CASSSAGTGRIYEQYF. The CDR3 region has the DNA TGTGCCAGCAGTTCAGCCGGGACAGGGAGAATTTACGAGCAGTACTTC. The rearrangement uses TRBV28 and TRBJ2-7; 9 nucleotides line up with TRBD1. Germline CDR1 and CDR2: MDHEN and SYDVKM. The junction had 11 bases not matched to a gene; V was cut back by 4 bases and J by 4 bases. This CDR3 is 16 amino acids long.

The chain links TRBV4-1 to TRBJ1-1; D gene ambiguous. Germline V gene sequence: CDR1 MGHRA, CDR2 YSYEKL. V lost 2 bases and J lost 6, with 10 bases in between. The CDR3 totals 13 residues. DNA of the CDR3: TGCGCCAGCAGCCAAACAGTTCGTGCTGAAGCTTTCTTT. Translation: CASSQTVRAEAFF.

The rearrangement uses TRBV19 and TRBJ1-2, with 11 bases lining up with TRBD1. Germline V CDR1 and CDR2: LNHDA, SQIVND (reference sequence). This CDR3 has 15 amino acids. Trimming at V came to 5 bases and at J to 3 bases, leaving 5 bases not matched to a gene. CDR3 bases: TGTGCCAGTAGTCGCGGACAGGGGGCATACTATGGCTACACCTTC. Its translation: CASSRGQGAYYGYTF.

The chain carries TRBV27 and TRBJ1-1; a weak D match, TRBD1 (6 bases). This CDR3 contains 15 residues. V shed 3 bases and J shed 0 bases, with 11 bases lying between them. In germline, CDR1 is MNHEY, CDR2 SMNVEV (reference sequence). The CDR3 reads CASSLSGHLNTEAFF. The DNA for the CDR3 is TGTGCCAGCAGTTTGTCGGGACATCTGAACACTGAAGCTTTCTTT.

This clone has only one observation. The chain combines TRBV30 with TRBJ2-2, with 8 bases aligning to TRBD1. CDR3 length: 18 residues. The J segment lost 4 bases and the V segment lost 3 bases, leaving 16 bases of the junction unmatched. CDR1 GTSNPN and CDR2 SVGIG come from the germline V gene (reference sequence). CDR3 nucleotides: TGTGCCTGGAGGAGAGACAGGGGACTTCTTACCAGCACCGGGGAGCTGTTTTTT. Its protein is CAWRRDRGLLTSTGELFF.

In DNA, the CDR3 is TGTGCCAGTCGACCACCAGGGGGTGAGCAGTTCTTC. It is translated as CASRPPGGEQFF. The V call is TRBV19, the J call TRBJ2-1; 7 positions agree with TRBD1. Trimming cost V 8 bases and J 9 bases; bases outside gene matches: 7. From germline, CDR1 is LNHDA and CDR2 SQIVND (reference sequence). The CDR3 consists of 12 residues.

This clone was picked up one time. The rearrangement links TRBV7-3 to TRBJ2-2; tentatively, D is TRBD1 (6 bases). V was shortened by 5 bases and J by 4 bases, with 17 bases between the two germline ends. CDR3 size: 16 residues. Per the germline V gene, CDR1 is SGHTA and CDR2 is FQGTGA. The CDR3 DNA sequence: TGTGCCAGCAGCCAGCGGACAGCTAAGAGCACCGGGGAGCTGTTTTTT. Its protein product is CASSQRTAKSTGELFF.

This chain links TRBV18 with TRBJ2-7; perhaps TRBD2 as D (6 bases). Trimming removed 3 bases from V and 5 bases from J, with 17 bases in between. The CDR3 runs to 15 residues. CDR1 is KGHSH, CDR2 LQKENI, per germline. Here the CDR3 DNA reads TGTGCCAGCTCACCCGGCGCGGAGGGAGTAAACGAGCAGTACTTC. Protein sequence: CASSPGAEGVNEQYF.

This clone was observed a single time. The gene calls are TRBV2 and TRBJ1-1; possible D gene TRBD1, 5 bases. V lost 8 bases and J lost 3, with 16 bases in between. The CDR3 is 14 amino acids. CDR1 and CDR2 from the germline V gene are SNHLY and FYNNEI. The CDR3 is CASGAQGTYTEAFF. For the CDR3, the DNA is TGTGCCAGCGGTGCTCAGGGAACGTACACTGAAGCTTTCTTT.

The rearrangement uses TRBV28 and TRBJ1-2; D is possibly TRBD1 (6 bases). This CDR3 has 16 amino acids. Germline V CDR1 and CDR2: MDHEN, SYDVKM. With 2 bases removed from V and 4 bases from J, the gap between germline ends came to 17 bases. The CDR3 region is CASSLGADRGLYGYTF. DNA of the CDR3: TGTGCCAGCAGTTTAGGGGCGGACAGAGGGCTCTATGGCTACACCTTC.

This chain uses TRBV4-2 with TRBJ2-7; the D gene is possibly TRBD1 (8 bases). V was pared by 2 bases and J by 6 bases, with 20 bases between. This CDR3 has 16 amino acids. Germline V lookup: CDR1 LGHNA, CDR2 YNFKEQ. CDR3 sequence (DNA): TGTGCCAGCAGCCAACCGGGGGGACAGGTTTTCGCCGAGCAGTACTTC. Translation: CASSQPGGQVFAEQYF.